The clone carrying this T cell receptor (beta chain) was counted a few times. The data are from a study of T cells in Graves' hyperthyroidism and ophthalmopathy. TCR beta CDR3 regions were amplified from RNA. TCR CDR3 underwent first-round RT-PCR with the HTBI primer set. TCRdb re-called the multiplex PCR reads with MiXCR, one entry per CDR3 protein. The sample includes about 640,000 distinct CDR3 sequences, less than 25% of them seen just once. V lost 4 bases, J lost 1 base, and 17 bases lay in between. CDR1 SGHRS and CDR2 YFSETQ come from the germline V gene. The CDR3 is 16 residues long. The source of this sequence is a man under 40 with Graves' ophthalmopathy. Sample: blood. This sequence joins TRBV5-1 and TRBJ1-1; tentative D call: TRBD1 (5 bases). The CDR3 nucleotides read TGCGCCAGCAGCCCGACTCCGGACACCCGGAACACTGAAGCTTTCTTT. This encodes CASSPTPDTRNTEAFF.